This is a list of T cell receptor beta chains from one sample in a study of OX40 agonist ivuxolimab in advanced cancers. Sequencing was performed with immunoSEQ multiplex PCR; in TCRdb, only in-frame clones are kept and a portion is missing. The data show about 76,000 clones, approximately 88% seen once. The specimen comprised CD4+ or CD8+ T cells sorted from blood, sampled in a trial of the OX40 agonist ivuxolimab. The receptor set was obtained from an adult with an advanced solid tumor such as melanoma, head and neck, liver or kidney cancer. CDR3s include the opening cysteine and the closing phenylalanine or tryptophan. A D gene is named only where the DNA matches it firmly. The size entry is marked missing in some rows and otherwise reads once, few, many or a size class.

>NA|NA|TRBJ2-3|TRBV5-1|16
CASSLTGNPSTDTQYF
TGCGCCAGCAGCTTGACAGGAAACCCTAGCACAGATACGCAGTATTTT
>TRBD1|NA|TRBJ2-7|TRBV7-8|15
CASSASRPQGTEQYF
TGTGCCAGCAGCGCCTCCCGGCCACAGGGGACCGAGCAGTACTTC
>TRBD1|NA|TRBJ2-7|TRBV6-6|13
CASGTGKAYEQYF
TGTGCCAGCGGGACAGGTAAAGCCTACGAGCAGTACTTC
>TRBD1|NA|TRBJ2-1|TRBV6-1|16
CASSVPGQGRYNEQFF
TGTGCCAGCAGTGTCCCGGGACAGGGCCGCTACAATGAGCAGTTCTTC
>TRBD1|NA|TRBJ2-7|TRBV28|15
CASSDTGTGSYEQYF
TGTGCCAGCAGTGACACCGGGACAGGGAGCTACGAGCAGTACTTC
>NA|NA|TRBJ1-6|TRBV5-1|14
CASSLWPANSPLHF
TGCGCCAGCAGCTTGTGGCCCGCCAATTCACCCCTCCACTTT
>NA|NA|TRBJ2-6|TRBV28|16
CASRSGSTSGANVLTF
TGTGCCAGCAGATCGGGGAGTACCTCTGGGGCCAACGTCCTGACTTTC
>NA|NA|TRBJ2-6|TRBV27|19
CASSLNIPDGFSGANVLTF
TGTGCCAGCAGTCTTAACATTCCGGACGGATTCTCTGGGGCCAACGTCCTGACTTTC
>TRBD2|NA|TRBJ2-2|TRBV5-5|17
CASTSAGWNSGSRELFF
TGTGCCAGCACCTCCGCTGGGTGGAATAGCGGGAGCAGGGAGCTGTTTTTT
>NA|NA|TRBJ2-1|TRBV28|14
CASGAWGSYNEQFF
TGTGCCAGCGGGGCCTGGGGCTCCTACAATGAGCAGTTCTTC
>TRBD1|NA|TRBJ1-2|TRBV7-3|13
CASSPDRGYGYTF
TGTGCCAGCAGCCCCGACAGGGGCTATGGCTACACCTTC
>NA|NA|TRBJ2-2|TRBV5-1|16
CASSLETLLSTGELFF
TGCGCCAGCAGCTTGGAAACCCTCCTGAGCACCGGGGAGCTGTTTTTT
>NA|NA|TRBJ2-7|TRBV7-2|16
CASSVGLPGIASEQYF
TGTGCCAGCAGCGTGGGACTCCCCGGGATCGCCTCCGAGCAGTACTTC
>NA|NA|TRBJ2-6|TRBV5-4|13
CASLLSGANVLTF
TGTGCCAGCCTTCTATCTGGGGCCAACGTCCTGACTTTC
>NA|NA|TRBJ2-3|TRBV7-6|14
CASSLGLSTDTQYF
TGTGCCAGCAGCTTGGGCCTGAGCACAGATACGCAGTATTTT
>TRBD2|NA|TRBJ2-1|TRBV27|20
CASRPRGLAGGPLRGNEQFF
TGTGCCAGCAGGCCGCGCGGACTAGCGGGAGGGCCTCTTCGGGGCAATGAGCAGTTCTTC
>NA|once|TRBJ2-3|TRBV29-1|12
CSSEGGGDTQYF
TGCAGCTCAGAAGGAGGGGGTGATACGCAGTATTTT
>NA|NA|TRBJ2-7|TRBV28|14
CASRATGITYEQYF
TGTGCCAGCCGTGCCACAGGGATAACCTACGAGCAGTACTTC
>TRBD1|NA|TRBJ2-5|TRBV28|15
CASSLGTGVWETQYF
TGTGCCAGCAGTTTAGGGACAGGGGTTTGGGAGACCCAGTACTTC
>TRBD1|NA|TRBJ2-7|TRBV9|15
CASKYRDRGPYEQYF
TGTGCCAGCAAGTACCGGGACAGGGGGCCCTACGAGCAGTACTTC
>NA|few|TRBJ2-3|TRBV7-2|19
CASSANLGGASAYTDTQYF
TGTGCCAGCAGCGCTAACCTAGGGGGGGCTAGTGCTTATACAGATACGCAGTATTTT
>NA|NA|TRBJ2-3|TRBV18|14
CASSPARGTDTQYF
TGTGCCAGCTCACCAGCCCGGGGGACAGATACGCAGTATTTT
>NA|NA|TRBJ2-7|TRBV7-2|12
CASSLYSYEQYF
TGTGCCAGCAGCCTTTACAGCTACGAGCAGTACTTC
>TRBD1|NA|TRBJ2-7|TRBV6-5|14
CASSYSDRANEQYF
TGTGCCAGCAGTTATAGTGACAGGGCGAACGAGCAGTACTTC
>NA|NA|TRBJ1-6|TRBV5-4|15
CASSSEQGRNSPLHF
TGTGCCAGCAGCTCAGAACAGGGTCGGAATTCACCCCTCCACTTT
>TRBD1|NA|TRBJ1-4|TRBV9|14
CASSVETGGEKLFF
TGTGCCAGCAGCGTAGAGACAGGGGGCGAAAAACTGTTTTTT
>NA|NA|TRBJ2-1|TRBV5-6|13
CASSFVGWNEQFF
TGTGCCAGCAGCTTTGTGGGCTGGAATGAGCAGTTCTTC
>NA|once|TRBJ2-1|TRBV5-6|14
CASISRRGLGEQFF
TGTGCCAGCATATCCCGCAGGGGTCTAGGTGAGCAGTTCTTC
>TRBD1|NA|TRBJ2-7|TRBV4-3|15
CASSQENRGPHEQYF
TGCGCCAGCAGCCAAGAGAACAGGGGGCCCCACGAGCAGTACTTC
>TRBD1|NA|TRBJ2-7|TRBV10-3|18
CAISANRDRGMSSYEQYF
TGTGCCATCAGTGCTAACCGGGACAGGGGGATGAGCTCCTACGAGCAGTACTTC
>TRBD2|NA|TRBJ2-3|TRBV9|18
CASSVAPRSAGDTDTQYF
TGTGCCAGCAGCGTAGCCCCCCGATCAGCGGGAGATACAGATACGCAGTATTTT
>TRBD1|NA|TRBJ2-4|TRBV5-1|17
CASSLGQGVSAKNIQYF
TGCGCCAGCAGCTTGGGACAGGGGGTTTCAGCCAAAAACATTCAGTACTTC
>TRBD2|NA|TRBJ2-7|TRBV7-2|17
CASSLGPPSGRAYEQYF
TGTGCCAGCAGCTTAGGGCCCCCCAGCGGGAGGGCCTACGAGCAGTACTTC
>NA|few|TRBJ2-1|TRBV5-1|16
CASSYQTSNSYNEQFF
TGCGCCAGCAGCTATCAGACTAGTAACTCCTACAATGAGCAGTTCTTC
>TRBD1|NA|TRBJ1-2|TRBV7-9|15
CASSQGQGIGYGYTF
TGTGCCAGCAGCCAAGGACAGGGGATAGGCTATGGCTACACCTTC
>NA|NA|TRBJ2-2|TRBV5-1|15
CASSYAGPNTGELFF
TGCGCCAGCAGCTACGCGGGACCGAACACCGGGGAGCTGTTTTTT
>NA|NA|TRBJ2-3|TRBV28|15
CASSLAAGYTDTQYF
TGTGCCAGCAGTTTAGCGGCAGGATACACAGATACGCAGTATTTT
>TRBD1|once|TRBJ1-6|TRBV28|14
CASSLDRAGSPLHF
TGTGCCAGCAGCTTAGACAGGGCTGGGTCACCCCTCCACTTT
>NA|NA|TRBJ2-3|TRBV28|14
CASIPGSSTDTQYF
TGTGCCAGCATTCCGGGCAGTAGCACAGATACGCAGTATTTT
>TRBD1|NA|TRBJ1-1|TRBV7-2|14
CASILQGASTEAFF
TGTGCCAGCATTCTTCAGGGGGCGAGCACTGAAGCTTTCTTT
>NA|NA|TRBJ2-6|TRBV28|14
CASNSGIQANVLTF
TGTGCCAGCAACTCGGGAATTCAGGCCAACGTCCTGACTTTC
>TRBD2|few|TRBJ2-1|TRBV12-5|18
CASGLVQASGRAYNEQFF
TGTGCTAGTGGTTTGGTACAGGCTAGCGGGAGGGCATACAATGAGCAGTTCTTC
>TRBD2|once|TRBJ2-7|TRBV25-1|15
CASSAHSAGAYEQYF
TGTGCCAGCAGTGCACACTCAGCGGGAGCGTACGAGCAGTACTTC
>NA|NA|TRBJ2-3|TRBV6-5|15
CASRPPGPGGTTQYF
TGTGCCAGCAGACCGCCCGGGCCTGGTGGGACGACGCAGTATTTT
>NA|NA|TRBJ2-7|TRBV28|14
CASNWGPPSREQYF
TGTGCCAGCAATTGGGGGCCCCCGTCGAGGGAGCAGTACTTC
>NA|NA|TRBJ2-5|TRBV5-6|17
CASSSETELKRGTPQYF
TGTGCCAGCAGCTCCGAGACCGAGCTAAAGAGGGGGACGCCCCAGTACTTC
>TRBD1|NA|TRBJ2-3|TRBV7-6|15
CASSSLTGRTDTQYF
TGTGCCAGCAGCTCCCTGACAGGGCGCACAGATACGCAGTATTTT
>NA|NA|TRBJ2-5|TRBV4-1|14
CASSPAGDPQAQYF
TGCGCCAGCAGCCCTGCCGGGGACCCCCAGGCCCAGTACTTC